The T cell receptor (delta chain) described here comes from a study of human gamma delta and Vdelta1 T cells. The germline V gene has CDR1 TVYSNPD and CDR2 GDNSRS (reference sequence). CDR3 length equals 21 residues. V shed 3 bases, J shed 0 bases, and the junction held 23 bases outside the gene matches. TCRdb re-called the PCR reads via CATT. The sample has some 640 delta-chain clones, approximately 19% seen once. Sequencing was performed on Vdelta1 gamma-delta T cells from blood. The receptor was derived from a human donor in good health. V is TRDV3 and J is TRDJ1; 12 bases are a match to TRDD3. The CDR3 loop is CAFRFPKRRYWGIPYTDKLIF. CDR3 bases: TGTGCCTTCCGCTTCCCAAAGCGCCGGTACTGGGGGATACCGTACACCGATAAACTCATCTTT.